The clone carrying this TCR beta chain was seen more than once but under ten times. The data are from a study of CD8 T cells in ankylosing spondylitis. TCRdb re-called the 5' RACE reads with MiXCR, one entry per CDR3 protein. The table has around 300,000 distinct CDR3 sequences, roughly 14% seen once; the top ten hold roughly 1.1%. The V gene's germline CDR1 is MGHDK and CDR2 SYGVNS. V shed 7 bases, J shed 8 bases, and the junction held 5 bases outside the gene matches. The CDR3 is made up of 12 amino acids. The specimen was blood, either unsorted or a sorted T cell fraction (not recorded which). The chain links TRBV25-1 to TRBJ1-1; 9 nucleotides line up with TRBD1. The sequence was collected from a male donor with ankylosing spondylitis or in good health (not recorded which). CDR3 in amino acids: CASTRGTGEAFF. The CDR3 DNA follows: TGTGCCAGCACCAGGGGGACAGGGGAAGCTTTCTTT.